This T cell receptor beta chain is drawn from a study of blood T cell repertoires in COVID-19. Only in-frame clones appear in the TCRdb table, and some are missing; sequencing was by immunoSEQ multiplex PCR. The sample has about 72,000 clones, approximately 90% seen once. Per the germline V gene, CDR1 is SNHLY and CDR2 is FYNNEI. CDR3 length: 12 residues. Trimming shortened V by 5 bases and J by 2 bases, and 7 bases separated the two germline ends. This chain uses TRBV2 with TRBJ2-7; D is unclear. The clonotype was recovered from a man aged 70-80 years with active or convalescent COVID-19. The specimen was peripheral blood. The CDR3 sequence: CASSYLTYEQYF. CDR3 coding DNA: TGTGCCAGCAGTTATTTAACCTACGAGCAGTACTTC.